This TCR beta chain was recovered during a study of blood T cells in healthy people across ages. For the second PCR, which ran for about 6 to 11 cycles, a sample-barcoded 5' primer and a J-beta primer mix were used. TCRdb fed the 5' RACE reads into MiXCR, producing one record per CDR3 protein. Here the sample spans fewer than 1 million distinct CDR3 sequences, under 45% being singletons. Trimming took off 7 bases at V and 7 bases at J, with 14 bases between the two ends. The CDR3 runs 11 residues. The germline V gene has CDR1 SQVTM and CDR2 ANQGSEA. This clonotype turned up a few times. This TCR came from a man in his 60s in good health. The chain employs TRBV29-1 and TRBJ2-7; the D is unclear. The material sequenced was blood. This chain's CDR3 is CSATLYNEQYF. Here the CDR3 DNA reads TGCAGCGCGACCCTGTACAATGAGCAGTACTTC.